These 26 T cell receptor beta chains originate from one sample sequenced in a study of blood T cell repertoires in COVID-19. Assay used: immunoSEQ multiplex PCR; TCRdb lists only in-frame clones, some missing. The table has 250,000 to 300,000 clones, about nine tenths seen once. The source material was peripheral blood. These receptors came from a woman aged 25 to 39 with COVID-19, enrolled during active disease.

The chain is built from TRBV5-1 and TRBJ1-1; D may be TRBD1 (6 bases). V lost 6 bases and J lost 6, with 18 bases in between. The CDR3 is made up of 14 amino acids. Germline-derived CDR1 and CDR2 are SGHRS and YFSETQ. Here the CDR3 reads CASTLQGQSAEAFF. The CDR3 nucleotides read TGCGCCAGCACACTACAGGGTCAGAGCGCTGAAGCTTTCTTT.

This clone has a single count. The chain uses TRBV27 and TRBJ2-7; perhaps TRBD2 as D (5 bases). CDR1 and CDR2 (germline): MNHEY, SMNVEV (reference sequence). Trimming cost V 2 bases and J 5 bases, with 13 bases left between them. This CDR3 comprises 14 residues. Here the CDR3 DNA reads TGTGCCAGCAGTTTAAGAGGGTTTACCCACGAGCAGTACTTC. Encoded protein: CASSLRGFTHEQYF.

The CDR3: CASSLNGGSGNEQYF. The CDR3, as DNA: TGTGCCAGCAGCTTAAACGGCGGGAGTGGGAACGAGCAGTACTTC. This chain connects TRBV7-3 to TRBJ2-7; the match to TRBD2 covers 7 bases. CDR3 length equals 15 residues. V trimming: 1 base; J trimming: 5 bases; junction bases outside the gene matches: 8. Germline V gene data show CDR1 as SGHTA and CDR2 as FQGTGA.

The chain carries TRBV5-8 and TRBJ2-1; D is undetermined. The germline V gene encodes CDR1 SGHTS and CDR2 YDEGEE. The CDR3 covers 16 residues. V was cut by 2 bases and J by 0 bases, with 12 bases left in between. DNA of the CDR3: TGTGCCAGCAGCTTACAAAGACGGAGCTCCTACAATGAGCAGTTCTTC. Translated: CASSLQRRSSYNEQFF.

This chain joins TRBV13 and TRBJ1-1, with 7 bases lining up with TRBD1. The trim removed 5 bases at V and 7 bases at J, leaving 4 bases unmatched. The CDR3 totals 12 residues. CDR1 is PRHDT and CDR2 is FYEKMQ in the germline V gene (reference sequence). DNA for the CDR3: TGTGCCAGCAGCCCAGGGGGGAATGAAGCTTTCTTT. Protein: CASSPGGNEAFF.

The rearrangement joins TRBV6-6 to TRBJ1-6; D is perhaps TRBD1 (6 bases). With 5 bases removed from V and 6 bases from J, the gap between germline ends came to 11 bases. CDR3 length: 14 residues. The germline V gene has CDR1 MNHNY and CDR2 SVGAGI (reference sequence). CDR3 in DNA: TGTGCCAGCAGTCACGGACAGCTTAATTCACCCCTCCACTTT. Amino acid sequence: CASSHGQLNSPLHF.

This chain uses TRBV11-2 with TRBJ2-1, with D unresolved. The CDR3 length is 13 residues. CDR1 SGHAT and CDR2 FQNNGV come from the germline V gene. V lost 6 bases to trimming and J lost 8 bases, with 14 bases between them. The CDR3 loop is CASSSLGLYEQFF. In DNA form, the CDR3 reads TGTGCCAGCAGTTCACTTGGGCTCTATGAGCAGTTCTTC.

The chain links TRBV13 to TRBJ2-7, with TRBD2 matching 9 bases. Germline CDR1 PRHDT, CDR2 FYEKMQ (reference sequence). The CDR3 loop spans 16 amino acids. V lost 6 bases, J lost 2 bases, and 11 bases stayed unmatched. CDR3 nucleotide sequence: TGTGCCAGCAGGTCCTCTCCTCTAGCGGGACCCTACGAGCAGTACTTC. Amino acids: CASRSSPLAGPYEQYF.

V gene TRBV19 combines with J gene TRBJ2-7; tentatively, D is TRBD2 (5 bases). This CDR3 contains 16 residues. Germline values: CDR1 LNHDA, CDR2 SQIVND (reference sequence). Trimming pared 6 bases from V and 3 bases from J, leaving 21 bases between. CDR3 sequence: CASSPVASGSFYEQYF. CDR3 bases: TGTGCCAGTAGCCCCGTGGCGAGCGGATCTTTCTACGAGCAGTACTTC. Variable domain in full (rest from reference TRBV19 and TRBJ2-7): DGGITQSPKYLFRKEGQNVTLSCEQNLNHDAMYWYRQDPGQGLRLIYYSQIVNDFQKGDIAEGYSVSREKKESFPLTVTSAQKNPTAFYLCASSPVASGSFYEQYFGPGTRLTVT.

On this clone itself: The sample carries other DNA sequences with the same CDR3. The chain carries TRBV5-1 and TRBJ1-3; D is unresolved. This CDR3 is 13 amino acids long. Germline V gene sequence: CDR1 SGHRS, CDR2 YFSETQ. Trimming cost V 5 bases and J 0 bases, with 6 bases left between them. The CDR3 sequence: CASSSGSGNTIYF. For the CDR3, the DNA is TGCGCCAGCAGTAGCGGCTCTGGAAACACCATATATTTT.

As DNA, the CDR3 is TGTGCCAGCAGTACGCGACAGGGGGCGAGGAGCTACGAGCAGTACTTC. Its translation is CASSTRQGARSYEQYF. The chain joins TRBV27 to TRBJ2-7; TRBD1 aligns across 10 bases. This CDR3 comprises 16 residues. Germline values: CDR1 MNHEY, CDR2 SMNVEV (reference sequence). J lost 3 bases, V lost 5 bases, and 10 bases had no gene match.

The genes are TRBV3-1 (or the pseudogene TRBV3-2) and TRBJ2-7, with TRBD2 as a possible D gene (6 bases). The CDR3 contains 17 residues. The germline V gene has CDR1 LGHDT and CDR2 YNNKEL (reference sequence). V shed 0 bases and J shed 3 bases, with 18 bases lying between them. CDR3 in DNA: TGTGCCAGCAGCCAAGAAGGCGGGGATGGCTTCCTCTACGAGCAGTACTTC. Translated: CASSQEGGDGFLYEQYF.

This clone was found a few times. The chain carries TRBV4-1 and TRBJ1-2; the D is unclear. Germline V CDR1 and CDR2: MGHRA, YSYEKL. V was trimmed by 0 bases and J by 8 bases, leaving 16 bases between them. The CDR3 totals 15 residues. CDR3 nucleotide sequence: TGCGCCAGCAGCCAAGATGAGGGCCAAGCCCGCGGCTACACCTTC. This encodes CASSQDEGQARGYTF.

V and J are TRBV5-1 and TRBJ1-6, with TRBD1 as a possible D gene (6 bases). Germline loops: CDR1 SGHRS, CDR2 YFSETQ. V was pared by 3 bases and J by 4 bases, with 17 bases between. CDR3 length: 17 amino acids. This CDR3 reads CASSYGSGTPYNSPLHF. CDR3 nucleotide sequence: TGCGCCAGCAGCTACGGATCCGGGACACCGTATAATTCACCCCTCCACTTT.

In this sample, this clone turned up once. The CDR3 protein is CASSTTPNTEAFF. For the CDR3, the DNA is TGTGCCAGTTCTACCACTCCGAACACTGAAGCTTTCTTT. V usage is TRBV19 and J usage is TRBJ1-1; the D is unclear. The CDR3 covers 13 residues. The ends were cut back, 8 bases at V and 1 base at J, with 11 bases in the middle. CDR1 and CDR2 from the germline V gene are LNHDA and SQIVND (reference sequence).

This clone came up once. The gene calls are TRBV6-1 and TRBJ1-5; 7 bases align to TRBD1. In germline, CDR1 is MNHNS, CDR2 SASEGT. There are 14 residues in the CDR3. Losses at the gene ends were 3 bases for V and 4 bases for J; bases not matched to a gene: 3. The CDR3 sequence is CASSETGKNQPQHF. In DNA form, the CDR3 reads TGTGCCAGCAGTGAGACAGGGAAAAATCAGCCCCAGCATTTT.

The chain combines TRBV6-5 with TRBJ2-1, with 7 positions matching TRBD2. CDR1 and CDR2 from the germline V gene are MNHEY and SVGAGI. This CDR3 comprises 15 residues. After removal of 6 bases from V and 9 bases from J, the junction contained 14 bases not matched to a gene. CDR3 sequence reads: CASSPGAGVQSEQFF. For the CDR3, the DNA is TGTGCCAGCAGCCCCGGCGCGGGAGTACAATCTGAGCAGTTCTTC.

The chain recombines TRBV18 with TRBJ1-5, with TRBD1 matching over 10 bases. CDR3 length: 14 residues. The V segment lost 5 bases and the J segment 5 bases; nucleotides outside the gene matches: 3. From germline, CDR1 is KGHSH and CDR2 LQKENI. CDR3 nucleotides: TGTGCCAGCTCAGCCGGGACAGGGGATCAGCCCCAGCATTTT. Translation gives CASSAGTGDQPQHF. The variable domain in full, completed from reference TRBV18 and TRBJ1-5, reads NAGVMQNPRHLVRRRGQEARLRCSPMKGHSHVYWYRQLPEEGLKFMVYLQKENIIDESGMPKERFSAEFPKEGPSILRIQQVVRGDSAAYFCASSAGTGDQPQHFGDGTRLSIL.

This chain links TRBV28 with TRBJ2-1; TRBD2 matches at 9 bases. The CDR3 length is 15 residues. The germline V gene encodes CDR1 MDHEN and CDR2 SYDVKM. J lost 2 bases, V lost 5 bases, and 4 bases had no gene match. The CDR3 DNA follows: TGTGCCAGCAGTGTGACTAGCGGACCCTACAATGAGCAGTTCTTC. It is translated as CASSVTSGPYNEQFF.

V and J are TRBV5-1 and TRBJ2-1; 11 nucleotides agree with TRBD2. With 4 bases clipped from V and 7 bases from J, the junction kept 7 bases outside the gene matches. Germline CDR1 SGHRS, CDR2 YFSETQ. There are 15 residues in the CDR3. Here the CDR3 reads CASSPPGLAANEQFF. CDR3 bases: TGCGCCAGCAGCCCCCCGGGACTAGCGGCTAATGAGCAGTTCTTC.

The V call is TRBV28, the J call TRBJ2-1; 16 nucleotides line up with TRBD2. The germline V gene has CDR1 MDHEN and CDR2 SYDVKM. This CDR3 region has 19 residues. V shed 4 bases, J shed 1 base, and the junction held 7 bases outside the gene matches. CDR3 loop: CASSSTSGLAGGSYNEQFF. The CDR3 nucleotides read TGTGCCAGCAGTTCCACCTCGGGACTAGCGGGAGGGTCCTACAATGAGCAGTTCTTC.

V is TRBV19 and J is TRBJ1-3; D gene unclear. Germline V gives CDR1 LNHDA, CDR2 SQIVND (reference sequence). V shed 3 bases and J shed 2 bases, with 11 bases lying between them. The CDR3 covers 15 residues. In DNA, the CDR3 is TGTGCCAGTAGTATTGGGCAGAACCCTGGAAACACCATATATTTT. The encoded protein is CASSIGQNPGNTIYF.

This clone was seen more than once but under ten times. The chain recombines TRBV2 with TRBJ2-1, with D perhaps TRBD2 (6 bases). V was clipped by 6 bases and J by 7 bases, with 16 bases between them. The CDR3 has 14 amino acids. In germline, CDR1 is SNHLY, CDR2 FYNNEI. CDR3 coding DNA: TGTGCCAGCAGAGCCCGGGACTTAAGTAATGAGCAGTTCTTC. It specifies CASRARDLSNEQFF.

This chain links TRBV21-1 with TRBJ2-1; the tabulated D call, TRBD2, remains unverified against the DNA. TRBV21-1 constitutes a pseudogene. The CDR3 sequence is 15 residues long. The CDR3: CASSKPLAGDHEQFF. The CDR3 bases are TGTGCCAGCAGCAAACCCCTAGCGGGAGATCATGAGCAGTTCTTC.

V usage is TRBV6-6 and J usage is TRBJ1-4; the D gene is possibly TRBD1 (5 bases). Germline CDR1 is MNHNY and CDR2 is SVGAGI (reference sequence). The V and J ends lost 8 bases and 2 bases respectively, with 9 bases between them. The CDR3 is 13 residues long. The chain's CDR3 is CASGGETNEKLFF. The DNA for the CDR3 is TGTGCCAGCGGGGGGGAGACTAATGAAAAACTGTTTTTT.

The rearrangement joins TRBV18 to TRBJ2-5; D unclear. The CDR3 length is 16 residues. Germline V gives CDR1 KGHSH, CDR2 LQKENI. Trimming removed 3 bases at V and 0 bases at J, with 14 bases between. The CDR3 spells CASSPIGSAYQETQYF. The CDR3 nucleotides are TGTGCCAGCTCACCCATCGGGTCCGCGTACCAAGAGACCCAGTACTTC. The whole variable domain, filled in from reference TRBV18 and TRBJ2-5, reads NAGVMQNPRHLVRRRGQEARLRCSPMKGHSHVYWYRQLPEEGLKFMVYLQKENIIDESGMPKERFSAEFPKEGPSILRIQQVVRGDSAAYFCASSPIGSAYQETQYFGPGTRLLVL.